The present TCR beta chain was sequenced within a study of cytomegalovirus exposure and HLA in healthy donors listed by TCRdb under 2017. In terms of the full investigation: An earlier analysis of several hundred of the donors reported roughly 300 Gb of sequence data and some 120 million unique TCR beta sequences from approximately 180 million T cells. About 280 gigabases of sequencing data and around 87 million unique TCR sequences were included in an early release covering 550 to 650 HLA-typed donors. Of the roughly 410 genotyped donors, 81% were placed in the genetic ancestry cluster associated with self-reported Caucasian donors. The study aimed to test whether signatures of past pathogen exposure could be identified by cataloging public T cell receptors. The T cell repertoires of some 670 subjects were profiled by immunosequencing and related to cytomegalovirus serostatus. Besides the first cohort of roughly 700 subjects, a separate validation cohort made up of over 95 different subjects was used. To predict cytomegalovirus infection status, the study combined high-throughput TCR immunosequencing, statistical association of individual TCRs with disease status, and machine learning. In a later analysis, previously published TCR beta repertoires from several hundred donors were re-analyzed and high-resolution HLA genotyping was added so that TCR occurrence patterns could be studied. Rather than using new phenotypic data, the later analysis identified candidate immune exposures from TCR beta sequences and from how often those sequences occurred across donors. In an earlier analysis of 587 of the donors, high-throughput TCR beta sequencing was used to judge whether each TCR beta V gene segment behaved as functional or pseudogenic. Alongside the repertoire data, information on donor age, sex, ethnicity and CMV serostatus was compiled. A later genetic analysis used genome-wide SNP genotypes for 398 of the 666 donors, treating that subset as a discovery cohort. All discovery cohort repertoires had been generated on a single sequencing platform. HLA typing covered class I and class II loci at four-digit resolution. Typing coverage varied by locus: roughly 620-640 donors for A, B, C, DRB1 and DQB1; more than 500 for DQA1; nearly 610 for DPA1; 450 to 480 for DPB1. Five DR-DQ haplotypes were treated as single units for association and clustering because of strong linkage in the cohort. Across 398 genotyped donors of the cohort, an average of about 240,000 unique TCR beta nucleotide sequences per donor were sequenced, and around 19% of those sequences were non-productive.

The germline V gene sets CDR1 to SGHTA and CDR2 to FQGNSA. The CDR3, cysteine through phenylalanine, is 13 amino acids long. Only CDR3 DNA remains: 39 bases, in frame from the first base. V loses 5 bases at its end and J loses 5 bases; junction bases beyond the gene matches: 5. As to this clone: Its binding antigen is unknown. Base qualities are missing; no much larger clone stands one base away.

Results the study describes overall, beyond this receptor: Only TCR beta chains were sequenced in this cohort, and the absence of alpha or paired-chain data limited detectable features. The 87-base-pair reads could not distinguish some IMGT-functional V segments, including TRBV6-2 and TRBV6-3, so those segments were excluded. According to a later genetic analysis, donors in an Asian-associated ancestry cluster had fewer N-insertions in productive TCRs than the approximately 650-donor mean. A few of the identified cytomegalovirus-associated TCR beta chains were confirmed in vitro to be specific for cytomegalovirus antigens. Roughly uniform sequencing depth across donors was assumed in presence/absence analyses, although this assumption may not hold. In a later analysis, HLA-associated TCR beta chains showed more clonal expansion and lower generation probabilities than non-associated chains that were equally common. Immune exposure information for the cohort was limited to CMV serostatus. Because counts were too low, fewer than 20 rarely observed V segments, including chromosome 9 orphons, were excluded from the earlier analysis of 500 to 700 of the donors. When HLA alleles, especially DR and DQ, strongly co-occurred, TCR associations were difficult to assign to individual alleles. In an earlier analysis of 587 of the donors, most TCR beta V segments were observed in productive rearrangements about 87% or about 30% of the time, broadly matching IMGT annotations. In a later analysis, TCR association rates were found to vary across HLA loci, with the most associated TCRs seen for DRB1 alleles and the fewest for HLA-C alleles. Correlated functional status among segregating V segments might reflect linkage disequilibrium, but an unknown experimental factor could not be ruled out. A total of fewer than 200 TCR beta chains were listed by the study as associated with cytomegalovirus. In a later genetic analysis, a missense DCLRE1C variant was associated with V-gene and J-gene trimming of TCR beta chains, and the association was replicated in an independent cohort. The authors suggested that the approach could potentially be generalized to other disease states and immunological phenotypes. Across donors, most TCR sequences were observed very rarely, whereas some public TCRs were present in many individuals. A further reported finding was that TCR beta sequences accurately predicted the HLA-A and HLA-B alleles for most subjects in the first cohort. A later analysis reported that several top co-occurrence clusters appeared linked to parvovirus B19, influenza, CMV and Epstein-Barr virus. HLA typing was unavailable for some donors at each locus, so association tests used only the typed subset. The classifier was reported to diagnose cytomegalovirus status with high specificity and sensitivity in both the original and validation cohorts. In a later analysis, most CMV-associated TCR beta chains were found to appear HLA-restricted, with HLA associations seemingly driven largely by CMV exposure. A cluster of highly shared sequence variants was judged likely to represent a technical artifact of the sequencing pipeline. A later analysis associated 15,000 or so TCR beta sequences with specific HLA alleles at a false discovery rate of 0.05.

The cohort was made up of approximately 670 healthy bone marrow donors. Cohort members were all nominally healthy when sampled, although unrecorded immune exposures were likely present. The donor was CMV seronegative and was included in the group of hundreds of seronegative cohort members. Every donor gave a peripheral blood sample, and the peripheral blood mononuclear cells from that sample were used for TCR beta sequencing. Genomic DNA was extracted from the blood cell samples with the Qiagen DNeasy Blood Extraction Kit. The library was obtained by the immunoSEQ multiplex PCR assay. For the multiplex PCR, a mixture combining 60 forward primers for TCR Vbeta segments and 13 reverse primers for TCR Jbeta segments was used. The CDR3 region of rearranged TCR beta genes was amplified from genomic DNA with a multiplex PCR assay. The amplified TCR beta libraries were sequenced on the Illumina HiSeq System as 87-base-pair reads. The study's own analysis went as follows. A later analysis counted 65 million to 90 million unique TCR beta chains across the roughly 700 repertoires, and 10 million to 11 million of these chains were shared by at least two donors. Raw reads were error-corrected and collapsed into unique sequences with a nearest-neighbor algorithm that merged closely related sequences to remove PCR and sequencing errors. V, D and J gene segments were assigned by aligning CDR3 sequences to IMGT reference sequences. Each retained sequence needed at least a six-nucleotide match to both a V gene segment and a J gene segment. A rearrangement was called productive if the CDR3 had no stop codons and remained in frame with V and J, and every other rearrangement was called non-productive. CDR3 was defined according to IMGT convention as the region running from the second conserved V-encoded cysteine to the conserved J-encoded phenylalanine. The earlier analysis of 500 to 650 of the donors excluded any sequence lacking an unambiguous match to a single V gene segment. In an earlier analysis of roughly 500 of the donors, V segments were called functional above 56.7% productive rearrangements and were called segregating when the between-donor standard deviation exceeded 5%. A statistical classification framework was built for diagnosing cytomegalovirus status from the catalog of TCR beta chain sequences. In a later analysis, V and J genes were assigned by comparing TCR nucleotide sequences against IMGT/GENE-DB human TR gene sequences. In a later analysis, CDR3 sequences and most-parsimonious VDJ recombination scenarios were assigned using the TCRdist pipeline. A later analysis defined each TCR beta chain by its CDR3 amino acid sequence plus V-gene family, and excluded reads lacking a unique V-gene family. In a later analysis, some 600 highly shared, low-generation-probability nucleotide sequences were removed to address suspected cross-contamination and a sequencing artifact. A later analysis calculated a clonal expansion index for each public chain from normalized within-repertoire ranks of inferred template counts. Generation probabilities in a later analysis came from a VDJ recombination model fitted to out-of-frame rearrangements, and those results were checked against IGoR. In a later analysis, TCR-TCR, TCR-HLA and TCR-CMV co-occurrence was scored with hypergeometric tests, and a repertoire-size bias correction was applied to TCR pairs. A later analysis estimated false discovery rates by permuting HLA or CMV assignments 20 times. In a later analysis, co-occurring TCRs were grouped with DBSCAN, and TCRdist sequence similarity was added when clustering was performed within HLA-allele-positive subsets. Co-occurrence clustering excluded repertoires with fewer than 30,000 or more than 120,000 public chains, plus five with anomalous nucleotide sharing. TCRdb carries this immuneACCESS record with in-frame sequences only. Its versions omit some clonotypes, under half of them owing to an unresolved V gene in the studies checked, with the rest unexplained. The V and J calls and clone size are taken from that table; D and trimming were inferred from the DNA. This sample has approximately 110,000 clones in its table, and roughly 80% of those were observed once. The top ten clones comprise less than 4.5% of the sample.

This sequence was found in a woman between 40 and 55 years old in good health and CMV-seronegative. Sequencing was performed on PBMCs. The rearranged segments are TRBV7-2 and TRBJ2-5, and TRBD2 aligns with 7 junction nucleotides. Here is the DNA: TGTGCCAGCAGCCGCAGGGAGGGGGAGACCCAGTACTTC. This translates into CASSRREGETQYF.